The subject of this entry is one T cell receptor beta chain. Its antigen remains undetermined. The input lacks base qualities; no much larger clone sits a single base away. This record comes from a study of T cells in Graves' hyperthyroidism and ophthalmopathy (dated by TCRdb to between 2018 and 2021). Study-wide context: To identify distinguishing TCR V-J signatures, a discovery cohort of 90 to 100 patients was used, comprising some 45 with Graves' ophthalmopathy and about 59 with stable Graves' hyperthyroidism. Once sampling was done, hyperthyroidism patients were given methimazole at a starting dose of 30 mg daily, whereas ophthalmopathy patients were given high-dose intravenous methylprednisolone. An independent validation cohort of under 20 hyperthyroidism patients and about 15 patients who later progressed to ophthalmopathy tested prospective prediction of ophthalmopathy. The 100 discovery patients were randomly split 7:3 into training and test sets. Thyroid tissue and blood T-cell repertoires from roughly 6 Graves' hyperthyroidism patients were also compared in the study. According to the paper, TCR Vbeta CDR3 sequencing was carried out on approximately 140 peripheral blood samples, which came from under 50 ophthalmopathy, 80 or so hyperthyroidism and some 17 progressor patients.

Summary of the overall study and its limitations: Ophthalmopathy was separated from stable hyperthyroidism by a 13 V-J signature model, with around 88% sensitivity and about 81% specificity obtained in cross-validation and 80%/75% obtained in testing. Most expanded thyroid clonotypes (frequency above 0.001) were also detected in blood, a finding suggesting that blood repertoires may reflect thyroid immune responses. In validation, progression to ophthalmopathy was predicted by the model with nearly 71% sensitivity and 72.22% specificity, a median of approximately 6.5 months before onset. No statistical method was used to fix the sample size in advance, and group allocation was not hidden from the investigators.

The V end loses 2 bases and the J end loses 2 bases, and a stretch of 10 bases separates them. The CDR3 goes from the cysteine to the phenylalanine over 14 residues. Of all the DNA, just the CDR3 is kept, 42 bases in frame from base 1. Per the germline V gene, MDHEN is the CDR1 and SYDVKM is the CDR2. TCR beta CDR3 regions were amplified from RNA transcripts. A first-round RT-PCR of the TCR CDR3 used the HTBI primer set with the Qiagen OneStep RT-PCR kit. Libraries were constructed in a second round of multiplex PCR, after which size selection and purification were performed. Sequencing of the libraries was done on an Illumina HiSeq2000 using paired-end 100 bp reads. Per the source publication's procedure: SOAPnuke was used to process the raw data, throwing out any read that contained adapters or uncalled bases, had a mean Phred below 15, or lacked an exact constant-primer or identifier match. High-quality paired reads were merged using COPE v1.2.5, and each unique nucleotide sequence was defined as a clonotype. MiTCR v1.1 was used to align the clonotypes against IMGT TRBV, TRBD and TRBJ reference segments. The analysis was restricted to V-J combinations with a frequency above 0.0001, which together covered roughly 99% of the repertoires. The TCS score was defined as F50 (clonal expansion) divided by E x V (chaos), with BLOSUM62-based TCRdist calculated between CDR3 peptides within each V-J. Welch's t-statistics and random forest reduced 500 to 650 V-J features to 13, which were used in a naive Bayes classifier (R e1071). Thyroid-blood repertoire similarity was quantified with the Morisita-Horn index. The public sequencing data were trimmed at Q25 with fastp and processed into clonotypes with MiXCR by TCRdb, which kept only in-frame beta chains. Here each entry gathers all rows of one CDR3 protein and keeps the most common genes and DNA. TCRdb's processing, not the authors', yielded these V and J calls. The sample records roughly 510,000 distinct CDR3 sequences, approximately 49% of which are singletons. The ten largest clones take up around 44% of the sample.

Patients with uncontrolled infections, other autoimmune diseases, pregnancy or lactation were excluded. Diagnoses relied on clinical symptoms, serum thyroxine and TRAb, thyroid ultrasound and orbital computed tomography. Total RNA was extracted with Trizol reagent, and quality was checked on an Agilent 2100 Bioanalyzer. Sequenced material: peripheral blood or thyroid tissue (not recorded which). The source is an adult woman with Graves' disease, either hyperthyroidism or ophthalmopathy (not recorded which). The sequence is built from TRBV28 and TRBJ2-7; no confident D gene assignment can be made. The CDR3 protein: CASSLPLTAYEQYF. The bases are TGTGCCAGCAGTTTACCATTAACGGCCTACGAGCAGTACTTC.